This is a list of T cell receptor beta chains from one sample in a study of cytomegalovirus exposure and HLA in healthy donors. Profiling relied on immunoSEQ multiplex PCR, and the TCRdb table lists in-frame clones only, not all of them. The table lists 90,000 to 130,000 clones, 86% of them singletons. Source material: PBMCs. The receptors stem from a middle-aged man in good health and CMV-seronegative. Each CDR3 is given with its conserved first and last residue. The order of the fields is J gene, D gene, V gene, clone size, CDR3 DNA, CDR3 protein. The D gene is left open where the match is weak. Expanded clones get a size class; other rows say once, few or many, or leave the size out.

j_call: TRBJ1-4
d_call: TRBD1
v_call: TRBV30
clone_size: -
cdr3_nt: TGTGCCTGGAGTCCCCAAGGTTGGGACAGGACGCCAAAACTGTTTTTT
cdr3_aa: CAWSPQGWDRTPKLFF

j_call: TRBJ2-7
d_call: -
v_call: TRBV7-8
clone_size: -
cdr3_nt: TGTGCCAGCAGCTCCGCGTATCGCGAGCAGTACTTC
cdr3_aa: CASSSAYREQYF

j_call: TRBJ1-1
d_call: TRBD1
v_call: TRBV6-6
clone_size: -
cdr3_nt: TGTGCCAGCATTGTCACAGGGGGGACTGAAGCTTTCTTT
cdr3_aa: CASIVTGGTEAFF

j_call: TRBJ2-5
d_call: -
v_call: TRBV5-1
clone_size: -
cdr3_nt: TGCGCCAGCAGCTTGCCCGAAGAGACCCAGTACTTC
cdr3_aa: CASSLPEETQYF

j_call: TRBJ1-4
d_call: -
v_call: TRBV9
clone_size: -
cdr3_nt: TGTGCCAGCAGCGCTTCAGGGAGCGGGGTTGAAAAACTGTTTTTT
cdr3_aa: CASSASGSGVEKLFF

j_call: TRBJ1-3
d_call: -
v_call: TRBV28
clone_size: -
cdr3_nt: TGTGCCAGCAGTTCACAGGCAAACACCATATATTTT
cdr3_aa: CASSSQANTIYF

j_call: TRBJ2-7
d_call: TRBD2
v_call: TRBV6-6
clone_size: -
cdr3_nt: TGTGCCAGCGTTAGAGGAGCGGGGGAAACCTACGAGCAGTACTTC
cdr3_aa: CASVRGAGETYEQYF

j_call: TRBJ1-6
d_call: -
v_call: TRBV7-2
clone_size: -
cdr3_nt: TGTGCCAGCAGCCCTGGGGCTGCGGATAATTCACCCCTCCACTTT
cdr3_aa: CASSPGAADNSPLHF

j_call: TRBJ2-5
d_call: TRBD2
v_call: TRBV27
clone_size: -
cdr3_nt: TGTGCCAGCAGTTTCCGGACTAGCGGGGGCCAAGAGACCCAGTACTTC
cdr3_aa: CASSFRTSGGQETQYF

j_call: TRBJ1-1
d_call: -
v_call: TRBV25-1
clone_size: -
cdr3_nt: TGTGCCAGCATCCCGGGTAACTTAAACACTGAAGCTTTCTTT
cdr3_aa: CASIPGNLNTEAFF

j_call: TRBJ2-7
d_call: TRBD1
v_call: TRBV4-2
clone_size: few
cdr3_nt: TGTGCCAGCAGCCAACCGGACAGGTCTTCCTACGAGCAGTACTTC
cdr3_aa: CASSQPDRSSYEQYF

j_call: TRBJ1-1
d_call: -
v_call: TRBV2
clone_size: -
cdr3_nt: TGTGCCAGCAGTGAGCAGGGAAATGAAGCTTTCTTT
cdr3_aa: CASSEQGNEAFF

j_call: TRBJ2-3
d_call: TRBD1
v_call: TRBV7-2
clone_size: -
cdr3_nt: TGTGCCAGCAGCCTGGGACAGGGAGGGCCAGATACGCAGTATTTT
cdr3_aa: CASSLGQGGPDTQYF

j_call: TRBJ1-1
d_call: -
v_call: TRBV7-9
clone_size: -
cdr3_nt: TGTGCCAGCAGCCAAGGGGGGGCGCCGCACACTGAAGCTTTCTTT
cdr3_aa: CASSQGGAPHTEAFF

j_call: TRBJ2-1
d_call: -
v_call: TRBV5-1
clone_size: -
cdr3_nt: TGCGCCAGCAGCCAGGGGCCCAGTTACAATGAGCAGTTCTTC
cdr3_aa: CASSQGPSYNEQFF

j_call: TRBJ1-1
d_call: TRBD1
v_call: TRBV6-5
clone_size: -
cdr3_nt: TGTGCCAGCAGTTACTCGACAGGGGCTAACACTGAAGCTTTCTTT
cdr3_aa: CASSYSTGANTEAFF

j_call: TRBJ2-3
d_call: -
v_call: TRBV5-4
clone_size: -
cdr3_nt: TGTGCCAGCAGCCTGGGGACGGGGGGCCTTTTTGATACGCAGTATTTT
cdr3_aa: CASSLGTGGLFDTQYF

j_call: TRBJ1-1
d_call: -
v_call: TRBV6-1
clone_size: -
cdr3_nt: TGTGCCAGCAGTCCACCTGGGACACGGCAAGCTTTCTTT
cdr3_aa: CASSPPGTRQAFF

j_call: TRBJ1-6
d_call: TRBD1
v_call: TRBV27
clone_size: -
cdr3_nt: TGTGCCAGCAGTTACAGGGGGCGAGATTCACCCCTCCACTTT
cdr3_aa: CASSYRGRDSPLHF

j_call: TRBJ1-2
d_call: TRBD1
v_call: TRBV29-1
clone_size: few
cdr3_nt: TGCAGCGCCGCCCGGGACAGGGGGCGAGGCTACACCTTC
cdr3_aa: CSAARDRGRGYTF

j_call: TRBJ1-1
d_call: TRBD1
v_call: TRBV5-4
clone_size: -
cdr3_nt: TGTGCCAGCACCCCGGACAGGGAACCGAACACTGAAGCTTTCTTT
cdr3_aa: CASTPDREPNTEAFF

j_call: TRBJ1-2
d_call: -
v_call: TRBV18
clone_size: -
cdr3_nt: TGTGCCAGCTCACAGATGGAGAGGGATGGCTACACCTTC
cdr3_aa: CASSQMERDGYTF

j_call: TRBJ1-2
d_call: -
v_call: TRBV13
clone_size: once
cdr3_nt: TGTGCCAGCAGCTTAGAGGGGTCAGGCTATGGCTACACCTTC
cdr3_aa: CASSLEGSGYGYTF

j_call: TRBJ1-2
d_call: TRBD1
v_call: TRBV28
clone_size: -
cdr3_nt: TGTGCCAGCAGGCAGCCGGGACAGAACTATGGCTACACCTTC
cdr3_aa: CASRQPGQNYGYTF

j_call: TRBJ1-1
d_call: -
v_call: TRBV5-4
clone_size: -
cdr3_nt: TGTGCCAGCAGCCCCGGTGGGGCGAACACTGAAGCTTTCTTT
cdr3_aa: CASSPGGANTEAFF

j_call: TRBJ2-1
d_call: -
v_call: TRBV6-5
clone_size: -
cdr3_nt: TGTGCCAGCAGTTCCCAAACTAGCTTAATTTCCAATGAGCAGTTCTTC
cdr3_aa: CASSSQTSLISNEQFF

j_call: TRBJ2-7
d_call: -
v_call: TRBV28
clone_size: -
cdr3_nt: TGTGCCAGCAGTTTGGCGGGATTAATTTACGAGCAGTACTTC
cdr3_aa: CASSLAGLIYEQYF

j_call: TRBJ2-7
d_call: -
v_call: TRBV7-2
clone_size: once
cdr3_nt: TGTGCCAGCAGCTTAAGCCGGGACATCTACGAGCAGTACTTC
cdr3_aa: CASSLSRDIYEQYF

j_call: TRBJ1-4
d_call: -
v_call: TRBV7-9
clone_size: -
cdr3_nt: TGTGCCAGCAGCTTAGAAAGGGGTAATGAAAAACTGTTTTTT
cdr3_aa: CASSLERGNEKLFF

j_call: TRBJ2-7
d_call: -
v_call: TRBV5-6
clone_size: few
cdr3_nt: TGTGCCAGCAGCCACCGGACAGTAAGCACCTACGAGCAGTACTTC
cdr3_aa: CASSHRTVSTYEQYF

j_call: TRBJ1-2
d_call: -
v_call: TRBV2
clone_size: once
cdr3_nt: TGTGCCTACCGGAAGACAGACGGGGGCTACACCTTC
cdr3_aa: CAYRKTDGGYTF

j_call: TRBJ2-5
d_call: TRBD1
v_call: TRBV9
clone_size: -
cdr3_nt: TGTGCCAGCAGCCCCCGGGACAGGGGCTTCCAAGAGACCCAGTACTTC
cdr3_aa: CASSPRDRGFQETQYF

j_call: TRBJ1-6
d_call: -
v_call: TRBV7-2
clone_size: -
cdr3_nt: TGTGCCAGCAGCTTAGCGGGAAATAGGGGTTCACCCCTCCACTTT
cdr3_aa: CASSLAGNRGSPLHF

j_call: TRBJ2-7
d_call: TRBD1
v_call: TRBV5-1
clone_size: -
cdr3_nt: TGCGCCAGCAGGCGTGAGGGGGGACAGGATTTGTACGAGCAGTACTTC
cdr3_aa: CASRREGGQDLYEQYF

j_call: TRBJ2-7
d_call: -
v_call: TRBV14
clone_size: -
cdr3_nt: TGTGCCAGCAGCCCAGGCGACAGACACTACGAGCAGTACTTC
cdr3_aa: CASSPGDRHYEQYF

j_call: TRBJ2-5
d_call: TRBD2
v_call: TRBV4-2
clone_size: -
cdr3_nt: TGTGCCAGCAGCCACACTAGCGGGGGGAACCAAGAGACCCAGTACTTC
cdr3_aa: CASSHTSGGNQETQYF

j_call: TRBJ1-2
d_call: -
v_call: TRBV28
clone_size: -
cdr3_nt: TGTGCCAGCAGCGCCCGGGGCTACACCTTC
cdr3_aa: CASSARGYTF

j_call: TRBJ2-3
d_call: TRBD1
v_call: TRBV5-1
clone_size: -
cdr3_nt: TGCGCCAGCAGCTGGGACAGGGGTTCAGATACGCAGTATTTT
cdr3_aa: CASSWDRGSDTQYF

j_call: TRBJ1-4
d_call: -
v_call: TRBV4-2
clone_size: -
cdr3_nt: TGTGCCAGCAGCCAAGAATCGGGGGGAACTAATGAAAAACTGTTTTTT
cdr3_aa: CASSQESGGTNEKLFF

j_call: TRBJ1-6
d_call: -
v_call: TRBV11-2
clone_size: -
cdr3_nt: TGTGCCAGCAGCTCCAAGACAAATTCACCCCTCCACTTT
cdr3_aa: CASSSKTNSPLHF

j_call: TRBJ2-3
d_call: TRBD2
v_call: TRBV2
clone_size: -
cdr3_nt: TGTGCCAGCAGTTTTCTAGCGGGGGGGACAGATACGCAGTATTTT
cdr3_aa: CASSFLAGGTDTQYF

j_call: TRBJ1-6
d_call: TRBD1
v_call: TRBV28
clone_size: -
cdr3_nt: TGTGCCAGCAGTCCAGGCGGGACAGGGACCTCACCCCTCCACTTT
cdr3_aa: CASSPGGTGTSPLHF

j_call: TRBJ2-7
d_call: -
v_call: TRBV5-4
clone_size: -
cdr3_nt: TGTGCCAGCAGCCATGACAGAGCCTACGAGCAGTACTTC
cdr3_aa: CASSHDRAYEQYF

j_call: TRBJ1-5
d_call: -
v_call: TRBV5-4
clone_size: -
cdr3_nt: TGTGCCAGCAGCTTGGGGGGGGAAAAGGGCATTCAGTCCCAGCATTTT
cdr3_aa: CASSLGGEKGIQSQHF

j_call: TRBJ1-6
d_call: -
v_call: TRBV18
clone_size: -
cdr3_nt: TGTGCCAGCTCACCATTGCAGTCTAATTCACCCCTCCACTTT
cdr3_aa: CASSPLQSNSPLHF

j_call: TRBJ2-1
d_call: -
v_call: TRBV7-9
clone_size: -
cdr3_nt: TGTGCCAGCAGCCCAGCTGGACTACATTACAATGAGCAGTTCTTC
cdr3_aa: CASSPAGLHYNEQFF

j_call: TRBJ2-3
d_call: TRBD2
v_call: TRBV9
clone_size: -
cdr3_nt: TGTGCCAGCAGCGTATCCTCAAGCGGGACCACAGATACGCAGTATTTT
cdr3_aa: CASSVSSSGTTDTQYF

j_call: TRBJ1-2
d_call: TRBD1
v_call: TRBV6-5
clone_size: -
cdr3_nt: TGTGCCAGCAGTTTCCTGGACAGGGGAAACGGCTACACCTTC
cdr3_aa: CASSFLDRGNGYTF

j_call: TRBJ1-4
d_call: -
v_call: TRBV5-1
clone_size: -
cdr3_nt: TGCGCCAGCAGCTTGGAGGGGAGGAATGAAAAACTGTTTTTT
cdr3_aa: CASSLEGRNEKLFF